A selection of T cell receptor beta chains follows, all from one sample in a study of T cells after yellow fever vaccination. TCRdb used MiXCR to reprocess the 5' RACE reads, holding one entry per CDR3 protein. The sample lists some 260,000 distinct CDR3 sequences, around 4.9% occurring once. The sample consisted of CD4+ T cells sorted from PBMCs, taken on the day of the yellow fever booster vaccination. Source of these receptors: a man in his late teens or twenties who received the YFV17D yellow fever vaccine. The CDR3 runs from the conserved cysteine through the conserved F or W. Each record gives: D gene, V gene, J gene, clone size, CDR3 DNA, CDR3 protein. The D gene is left open where the match is weak. Clone sizes are given selectively: once, few, many, or a class where the clone is expanded.

D gene: .
V gene: TRBV6-5
J gene: TRBJ2-2
clone size: few
CDR3 DNA: TGTGCCAGCAGCTTGTCCCGACGGAGGAACACCGGGGAGCTGTTTTTT
CDR3 protein: CASSLSRRRNTGELFF

D gene: .
V gene: TRBV5-5
J gene: TRBJ2-5
clone size: few
CDR3 DNA: TGTGCCAGCACCCCGGACTTTGGAGAGACCCAGTACTTC
CDR3 protein: CASTPDFGETQYF

D gene: TRBD1
V gene: TRBV6-1
J gene: TRBJ2-7
clone size: many
CDR3 DNA: TGTGCCAGCAGTGCCCTCCCGGGACAGTCCTACGAGCAGTACTTC
CDR3 protein: CASSALPGQSYEQYF

D gene: .
V gene: TRBV5-1
J gene: TRBJ2-3
clone size: few
CDR3 DNA: TGCGCCAGCATAAGGGACGCGCAGGGGGATACGCAGTATTTT
CDR3 protein: CASIRDAQGDTQYF

D gene: .
V gene: TRBV6-5
J gene: TRBJ1-4
clone size: few
CDR3 DNA: TGTGCCAGCAGAACAGGACAGTATAATGAAAAACTGTTTTTT
CDR3 protein: CASRTGQYNEKLFF

D gene: .
V gene: TRBV6-2/TRBV6-3
J gene: TRBJ2-7
clone size: few
CDR3 DNA: TGTGCCAGCAGTACCCGCAGGGAGAACTACGAGCAGTACTTC
CDR3 protein: CASSTRRENYEQYF

D gene: TRBD1
V gene: TRBV5-1
J gene: TRBJ1-4
clone size: .
CDR3 DNA: TGCGCCAGCAGCCGGCGACAGGGCGGGATCCTGACAACTAATGAAAAACTGTTTTTT
CDR3 protein: CASSRRQGGILTTNEKLFF

D gene: TRBD2
V gene: TRBV4-2
J gene: TRBJ2-2
clone size: few
CDR3 DNA: TGTGCCAGCAGCCAAGCCACCCCCAGGACTAGCGGCTACACCGGGGAGCTGTTTTTT
CDR3 protein: CASSQATPRTSGYTGELFF

D gene: .
V gene: TRBV5-1
J gene: TRBJ2-3
clone size: many
CDR3 DNA: TGCGCCAGCCAGATAGGGGGGGCCTCAGATACGCAGTATTTT
CDR3 protein: CASQIGGASDTQYF

D gene: .
V gene: TRBV12-3/TRBV12-4
J gene: TRBJ1-1
clone size: few
CDR3 DNA: TGTGCCAGCGCCCTGGCAGGGAGGGACACTGAAGCTTTCTTT
CDR3 protein: CASALAGRDTEAFF

D gene: TRBD1
V gene: TRBV25-1
J gene: TRBJ1-1
clone size: few
CDR3 DNA: TGTGCCAGCAGTGGGACAGGAGGGGTTAGTGAAGCTTTCTTT
CDR3 protein: CASSGTGGVSEAFF

D gene: TRBD2
V gene: TRBV29-1
J gene: TRBJ2-5
clone size: many
CDR3 DNA: TGCAGCGTTGGCCCCGGGGGGGAGACCCAGTACTTC
CDR3 protein: CSVGPGGETQYF

D gene: .
V gene: TRBV7-9
J gene: TRBJ2-6
clone size: .
CDR3 DNA: TGTGCCAGCAGCTTAATAGGAACGGGGGCCAACGTCCTGACTTTC
CDR3 protein: CASSLIGTGANVLTF

D gene: TRBD1
V gene: TRBV11-2
J gene: TRBJ1-1
clone size: .
CDR3 DNA: TGTGCCAGCAGCTCCGGTGGGACAGTGAACACTGAAGCTTTCTTT
CDR3 protein: CASSSGGTVNTEAFF

D gene: .
V gene: TRBV29-1
J gene: TRBJ1-1
clone size: .
CDR3 DNA: TGCAGCGTCATACCCTACGTGGCGGGGCTGAGGAACACTGAAGCTTTCTTT
CDR3 protein: CSVIPYVAGLRNTEAFF

D gene: TRBD1
V gene: TRBV5-6
J gene: TRBJ2-2
clone size: few
CDR3 DNA: TGTGCCAGCAGCCTGGGACAGGGCAATGTCGGGGAGCTGTTTTTT
CDR3 protein: CASSLGQGNVGELFF

D gene: .
V gene: TRBV7-9
J gene: TRBJ2-1
clone size: few
CDR3 DNA: TGTGCCAGCAGCTTCTTCGGGATCAACAATGAGCAGTTCTTC
CDR3 protein: CASSFFGINNEQFF

D gene: .
V gene: TRBV24-1
J gene: TRBJ2-2
clone size: few
CDR3 DNA: TGTGCCACGGGACTTGGGCCGGGCGAACCCGGCGGGGAGCTGTTTTTT
CDR3 protein: CATGLGPGEPGGELFF

D gene: .
V gene: TRBV20-1
J gene: TRBJ1-1
clone size: few
CDR3 DNA: TGCAGTGCTAGTGTCCAGGAGAACACTGAAGCTTTCTTT
CDR3 protein: CSASVQENTEAFF

D gene: .
V gene: TRBV18
J gene: TRBJ1-1
clone size: few
CDR3 DNA: TGTGCCAGCTCACCCACCCTAGGGCCCAACACTGAAGCTTTCTTT
CDR3 protein: CASSPTLGPNTEAFF

D gene: TRBD1
V gene: TRBV18
J gene: TRBJ1-1
clone size: few
CDR3 DNA: TGTGCCAGCTCACCGCAGGGGGATGAAGCTTTCTTT
CDR3 protein: CASSPQGDEAFF

D gene: .
V gene: TRBV4-2
J gene: TRBJ1-6
clone size: few
CDR3 DNA: TGTGCCAGCAGCCAAGAAGCACAGGGCCATAATTCACCCCTCCACTTT
CDR3 protein: CASSQEAQGHNSPLHF

D gene: .
V gene: TRBV3-1
J gene: TRBJ2-2
clone size: few
CDR3 DNA: TGTGCCAGCGGTTGGGGGACGAACACCGGGGAGCTGTTTTTT
CDR3 protein: CASGWGTNTGELFF

D gene: .
V gene: TRBV7-2
J gene: TRBJ1-1
clone size: many
CDR3 DNA: TGTGCCAGCAGCTTCTCCCGGAACACTGAAGCTTTCTTT
CDR3 protein: CASSFSRNTEAFF

D gene: .
V gene: TRBV5-1
J gene: TRBJ2-3
clone size: .
CDR3 DNA: TGCGCCAGCAGCTTCGACGGGGAGTCGCAGTATTTT
CDR3 protein: CASSFDGESQYF

D gene: TRBD2
V gene: TRBV5-1
J gene: TRBJ2-3
clone size: many
CDR3 DNA: TGCGCCAGCAAACAACTAGCGTCTGATACGCAGTATTTT
CDR3 protein: CASKQLASDTQYF

D gene: .
V gene: TRBV7-2
J gene: TRBJ1-2
clone size: many
CDR3 DNA: TGTGCCAGCAGCTTCACCGGGACGGGCTATGGCTACACCTTC
CDR3 protein: CASSFTGTGYGYTF

D gene: .
V gene: TRBV12-3/TRBV12-4
J gene: TRBJ2-2
clone size: many
CDR3 DNA: TGTGCCAGCAGTTTGCCGGGCCTCAACACCGGGGAGCTGTTTTTT
CDR3 protein: CASSLPGLNTGELFF

D gene: TRBD2
V gene: TRBV7-2
J gene: TRBJ2-3
clone size: few
CDR3 DNA: TGTGCCAGCAGCTTAGTCCTGGGGACTAGCGGGCGCAGCACAGATACGCAGTATTTT
CDR3 protein: CASSLVLGTSGRSTDTQYF

D gene: .
V gene: TRBV5-1
J gene: TRBJ2-3
clone size: few
CDR3 DNA: TGCGCCAGCAGCCCACTTAGAGTGGGGACAGATACGCAGTATTTT
CDR3 protein: CASSPLRVGTDTQYF

D gene: TRBD2
V gene: TRBV29-1
J gene: TRBJ2-3
clone size: .
CDR3 DNA: TGCAGCTGGGGGGGTAGCACAGATACGCAGTATTTT
CDR3 protein: CSWGGSTDTQYF

D gene: .
V gene: TRBV9
J gene: TRBJ2-5
clone size: many
CDR3 DNA: TGTGCCAGCAGCGTAGGGCCTACCTCCCAAGAGACCCAGTACTTC
CDR3 protein: CASSVGPTSQETQYF

D gene: TRBD2
V gene: TRBV18
J gene: TRBJ2-2
clone size: .
CDR3 DNA: TGTGCCAGCTCACCACTTTCAGCGGGGGTAACCGGGGAGCTGTTTTTT
CDR3 protein: CASSPLSAGVTGELFF

D gene: TRBD1
V gene: TRBV6-1
J gene: TRBJ1-2
clone size: few
CDR3 DNA: TGTGCCAGCACCGGACAGGGCTTTTATGGCTACACCTTC
CDR3 protein: CASTGQGFYGYTF

D gene: .
V gene: TRBV7-3
J gene: TRBJ2-2
clone size: many
CDR3 DNA: TGTGCCAGCAGCCGGACACCGTTGAACACCGGGGAGCTGTTTTTT
CDR3 protein: CASSRTPLNTGELFF

D gene: TRBD1
V gene: TRBV24-1
J gene: TRBJ2-2
clone size: .
CDR3 DNA: TGTGCCACCAGTGACCCCGCAGGGGGCTCGGACACCGGGGAGCTGTTTTTT
CDR3 protein: CATSDPAGGSDTGELFF

D gene: .
V gene: TRBV3-1
J gene: TRBJ1-6
clone size: .
CDR3 DNA: TGTGCCAGCAGCCAAGGGGACGGTTCACCCCTCCACTTT
CDR3 protein: CASSQGDGSPLHF

D gene: .
V gene: TRBV5-4
J gene: TRBJ1-1
clone size: few
CDR3 DNA: TGTGCCAGCAGCTTAAGACAGTCTTATGCGAACACTGAAGCTTTCTTT
CDR3 protein: CASSLRQSYANTEAFF

D gene: .
V gene: TRBV20-1
J gene: TRBJ1-5
clone size: many
CDR3 DNA: TGCAGTGCTATTGGGGCGAGCAATCAGCCCCAGCATTTT
CDR3 protein: CSAIGASNQPQHF

D gene: .
V gene: TRBV3-1
J gene: TRBJ1-2
clone size: few
CDR3 DNA: TGTGCCAGCAGCCAAGTTAGGGGGTATGGCTACACCTTC
CDR3 protein: CASSQVRGYGYTF

D gene: .
V gene: TRBV14
J gene: TRBJ2-3
clone size: many
CDR3 DNA: TGTGCCAGCAGCCAAGGAGTTGGCGGTAGCACAGATACGCAGTATTTT
CDR3 protein: CASSQGVGGSTDTQYF

D gene: .
V gene: TRBV4-1
J gene: TRBJ1-1
clone size: .
CDR3 DNA: TGCGCCAGCAGCCAAGATCGGCTATACACTGAAGCTTTCTTT
CDR3 protein: CASSQDRLYTEAFF

D gene: .
V gene: TRBV7-8
J gene: TRBJ1-1
clone size: few
CDR3 DNA: TGTGCCAGCAGCTTAAGGGGTTTTGGGACTGAAGCTTTCTTT
CDR3 protein: CASSLRGFGTEAFF

D gene: .
V gene: TRBV19
J gene: TRBJ1-1
clone size: few
CDR3 DNA: TGTGCCAGTAGTTCCAGGACGAACACTGAAGCTTTCTTT
CDR3 protein: CASSSRTNTEAFF

D gene: TRBD2
V gene: TRBV29-1
J gene: TRBJ2-1
clone size: .
CDR3 DNA: TGCAGCGTTGTTAGCGGGGGACGCTCCTACAATGAGCAGTTCTTC
CDR3 protein: CSVVSGGRSYNEQFF

D gene: .
V gene: TRBV9
J gene: TRBJ1-4
clone size: many
CDR3 DNA: TGTGCCAGCAGCGTAGGGCAGGGCCATGAAAAACTGTTTTTT
CDR3 protein: CASSVGQGHEKLFF

D gene: .
V gene: TRBV7-2
J gene: TRBJ2-3
clone size: .
CDR3 DNA: TGTGCCAGCAGTCCCAGGGGATCCCTCACAGATACGCAGTATTTT
CDR3 protein: CASSPRGSLTDTQYF

D gene: .
V gene: TRBV18
J gene: TRBJ1-1
clone size: many
CDR3 DNA: TGTGCCAGCTCACCAAAGGTGAACACTGAAGCTTTCTTT
CDR3 protein: CASSPKVNTEAFF

D gene: TRBD2
V gene: TRBV5-6
J gene: TRBJ2-5
clone size: many
CDR3 DNA: TGTGCCAGCACCGATGCCCGGGACTACGTGGAGACCCAGTACTTC
CDR3 protein: CASTDARDYVETQYF

D gene: TRBD2
V gene: TRBV28
J gene: TRBJ2-5
clone size: many
CDR3 DNA: TGTGCCAGCAGTTTATTGGCGGGGGTTGAGACCCAGTACTTC
CDR3 protein: CASSLLAGVETQYF

D gene: .
V gene: TRBV18
J gene: TRBJ2-3
clone size: .
CDR3 DNA: TGTGCCAGCTCACCACTATCAGGTCCTACCACAGATACGCAGTATTTT
CDR3 protein: CASSPLSGPTTDTQYF

D gene: TRBD1
V gene: TRBV5-4
J gene: TRBJ2-7
clone size: few
CDR3 DNA: TGTGCCAGCAGCCCGGGACAGAAGTACGAGCAGTACTTC
CDR3 protein: CASSPGQKYEQYF

D gene: .
V gene: TRBV6-2/TRBV6-3
J gene: TRBJ2-3
clone size: .
CDR3 DNA: TGTGCCAGCAGTTACGGGGGGGCAAGAGCGGATACGCAGTATTTT
CDR3 protein: CASSYGGARADTQYF